What follows is one T cell receptor (beta chain) and its context. This entry is derived from a study of blood T cell repertoires in COVID-19. Study processing details: The authors estimated nucleated cell counts from reference gene primer amplification. Measured with immunoSEQ multiplex PCR; TCRdb has only the in-frame clones, and not every one. V and J calls and clone size are given by that table; D and trimming were obtained from the DNA. The profile shows approximately 250,000 clones, approximately 86% of them singletons. Material for sequencing was peripheral blood. The receptor was isolated from a woman aged 60-70 years who had recovered from COVID-19.

The CDR3 bases are TGTGCCAGTAGTACTCGACAGGGGTTCTCCTACGAGCAGTACTTC. This sequence encodes CASSTRQGFSYEQYF. The chain employs TRBV19 and TRBJ2-7, with 8 bases that match TRBD1. This CDR3 region has 15 residues. V lost 4 bases and J lost 0; bases outside the gene matches: 5. Germline CDR1 and CDR2: LNHDA and SQIVND (reference sequence).